This T cell receptor beta chain was documented in a study of blood T cell repertoires in COVID-19. For the study at large: T cells, B-cell-depleted T cells, or PBMCs supplied cDNA or gDNA.

Which cohort a participant joined came from the clinical history participants gave. Profiled with immunoSEQ multiplex PCR; TCRdb holds only in-frame clones, not every one. In the table there are 200,000 or so clones, roughly 87% of which are singletons. This CDR3 is 15 amino acids long. The V end lost 2 bases, the J end lost 6 bases, and 16 bases lay between the germline ends. Germline assignment: CDR1 SNHLY and CDR2 FYNNEI. This clone was recorded a few times. Sequencing used PBMCs or T cells enriched from blood (not recorded which). This sequence originates from a woman in her 40s with acute COVID-19. This rearrangement joins TRBV2 to TRBJ1-2; weak D call: TRBD1 (5 bases). CDR3 protein: CASSESMVGGDGYTF. CDR3 DNA: TGTGCCAGCAGTGAAAGTATGGTCGGAGGGGATGGCTACACCTTC.